This T cell receptor beta chain originates from a study of blood T cell repertoires in COVID-19. At the level of the study: Whether acute or convalescent, the COVID-19 samples came from the United States, Italy and Spain. Sources were T cells, B-cell-depleted T cells, or PBMCs; the material itself was cDNA or gDNA.

Original data processing: Reference gene primers were amplified, and this amplification served to estimate nucleated cell counts. TCRdb's copy holds only in-frame clones and misses some; the assay was immunoSEQ multiplex PCR. The V and J calls and the clone size are those of that table, but D and trimming were determined from the DNA. The table has about 36,000 clones, around 80% seen once. The CDR3 contains 13 residues. Between the trimmed V and J ends, which lost 6 bases and 6 bases, there was a span of 14 bases. CDR1 MNHEY and CDR2 SMNVEV come from the germline V gene (reference sequence). The chain uses TRBV27 and TRBJ1-2; D perhaps matches TRBD1 (5 bases). Input material: peripheral blood. This clonotype originated in a man between 60 and 75 years old with active COVID-19. The CDR3 spells CASSSNGGDGYTF. CDR3 DNA: TGTGCCAGCAGCAGTAACGGAGGGGATGGCTACACCTTC.